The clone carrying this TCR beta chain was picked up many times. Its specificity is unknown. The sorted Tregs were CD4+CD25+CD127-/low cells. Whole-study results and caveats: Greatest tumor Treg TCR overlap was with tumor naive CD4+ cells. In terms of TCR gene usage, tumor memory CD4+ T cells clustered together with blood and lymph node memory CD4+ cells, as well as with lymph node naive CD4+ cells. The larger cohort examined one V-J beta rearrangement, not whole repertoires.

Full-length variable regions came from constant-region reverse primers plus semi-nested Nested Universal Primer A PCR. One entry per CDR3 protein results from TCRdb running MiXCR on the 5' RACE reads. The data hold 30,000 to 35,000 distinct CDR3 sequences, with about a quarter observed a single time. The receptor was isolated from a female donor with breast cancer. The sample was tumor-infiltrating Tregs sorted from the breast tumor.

The CDR3 here is CASSLSRVTRFYEQYF. Written as DNA, the CDR3 is TGTGCCAGCAGCTTAAGTCGCGTGACGCGGTTCTACGAGCAGTACTTC. This chain joins TRBV7-8 and TRBJ2-7; D call uncertain. The CDR3 totals 16 residues. Deletions cut 2 bases from V and 3 bases from J, with 17 bases between. CDR1 SGHVS and CDR2 FQNEAQ come from the germline V gene.